This entry features one T cell receptor beta chain sequence. This sample is part of a study of blood T cell repertoires in COVID-19. Study as a whole: Nucleic acid was either cDNA or gDNA, and it came from T cells, B-cell-depleted T cells, or PBMCs.

How the authors handled the data: Reference gene primer amplification yielded estimated nucleated cell counts. Sequencing used immunoSEQ multiplex PCR; TCRdb keeps in-frame clones, though not all of them. V and J calls plus clone size are reproduced from that table; the DNA served to infer D and trimming. The sample holds roughly 100,000 clones, around nine tenths seen once. J was trimmed by 2 bases and V by 3 bases; bases with no gene match: 3. The CDR3 has 14 residues. CDR1 and CDR2 from the germline V gene are SQVTM and ANQGSEA. This receptor was obtained from a woman of 80 years or more with acute or convalescent COVID-19. Sequencing was done on a sample of peripheral blood. The rearrangement joins TRBV29-1 to TRBJ2-2, with 7 bases matching TRBD2. This CDR3 is CSVESSGNTGELFF. The CDR3 nucleotides read TGCAGCGTTGAGTCTAGCGGAAACACCGGGGAGCTGTTTTTT.